This T cell receptor beta chain was captured by sequencing in a study of T cell changes during pregnancy in multiple sclerosis. With 3 bases clipped from V and 5 bases from J, the junction kept 4 bases outside the gene matches. CDR1 is SGHDN, CDR2 FVKESK, per germline. The CDR3 contains 14 residues. The repertoire was sequenced with immunoSEQ multiplex PCR; TCRdb's copy has only in-frame clones and lacks some. The table has over 100,000 clones, about 93% seen once. This specimen was peripheral blood, taken in the third trimester of pregnancy. The chain is built from TRBV14 and TRBJ1-2; 9 bases are a match to TRBD1. This TCR was sampled from a female donor with multiple sclerosis, enrolled in a pregnancy study. Here the CDR3 DNA reads TGTGCCAGCAGCCAGGACAGGGGCCCTTATGGCTACACCTTC. This sequence encodes CASSQDRGPYGYTF.